This passage covers 16 T cell receptor beta chains from one sample sequenced in a study of shared clonotypes between healthy human individuals. Data came from immunoSEQ multiplex PCR; TCRdb stores just in-frame clones and leaves some out. The sample gives hundreds of thousands of clones, 70% to 80% of which show up once; around 12% is in the top ten. The sequencing input was PBMCs. These receptor sequences come from a woman in her thirties or forties in good health. Some clones in this sample may be carry-over from other donors' samples.

J is TRBJ1-1 and V is TRBV29-1; D unclear. V shed 3 bases and J shed 3 bases, with 20 bases lying between them. The length of the CDR3 is 16 residues. Per the germline V gene, CDR1 is SQVTM and CDR2 is ANQGSEA. CDR3 DNA: TGCAGCGTTGAGGAGAGGTTGAGCTTTTGGGACACTGAAGCTTTCTTT. Translated, it gives CSVEERLSFWDTEAFF.

This clone was counted between two and nine times. The chain has TRBV29-1 and TRBJ1-1; D is unresolved. With 3 bases removed from V and 0 bases from J, the gap between germline ends came to 11 bases. The germline V gene encodes CDR1 SQVTM and CDR2 ANQGSEA. The CDR3 runs 14 residues. This CDR3 reads CSVDTPYLNTEAFF. The CDR3, as DNA: TGCAGCGTTGACACGCCTTATCTGAACACTGAAGCTTTCTTT.

V and J are TRBV29-1 and TRBJ2-5; D possibly corresponds to TRBD2 (6 bases). V was clipped by 4 bases and J by 11 bases, with 14 bases between them. CDR1 and CDR2 from the germline V gene are SQVTM and ANQGSEA. The CDR3 covers 11 residues. CDR3 in amino acids: CSVVAGFEQYF. CDR3 DNA sequence: TGCAGCGTTGTCGCGGGGTTTGAGCAGTACTTC.

This sequence joins TRBV4-2 and TRBJ2-7; D is possibly TRBD2 (6 bases). V was pared by 0 bases and J by 6 bases, with 18 bases between. The germline V gene encodes CDR1 LGHNA and CDR2 YNFKEQ. The CDR3 covers 16 residues. In nucleotides, the CDR3 is TGTGCCAGCAGCCAAGATCTTGCGCGGCAGGGAGGCGAGCAGTACTTC. Amino acids: CASSQDLARQGGEQYF.

This clone was picked up a small number of times. V is TRBV6-1 and J is TRBJ2-5; 8 bases match TRBD1. The CDR3 spans 13 residues. V gave up 9 bases and J gave up 3 bases; unmatched junction bases: 6. Germline lookup yields CDR1 MNHNS and CDR2 SASEGT. CDR3 in DNA: TGTGCCAGTAGGACAGGGTATGAAGAGACCCAGTACTTC. It is translated as CASRTGYEETQYF.

This sequence joins TRBV18 and TRBJ2-2; 11 positions match TRBD1. After removal of 3 bases from V and 4 bases from J, the junction contained 10 bases not matched to a gene. Germline V CDR1 and CDR2: KGHSH, LQKENI. The CDR3 runs 18 residues. The CDR3, as DNA: TGTGCCAGCTCACCTGGACAGGGGGCGTTGGGAAGCACCGGGGAGCTGTTTTTT. It specifies CASSPGQGALGSTGELFF. The full variable domain, in which reference TRBV18 and TRBJ2-2 provide the parts outside the CDR3, is NAGVMQNPRHLVRRRGQEARLRCSPMKGHSHVYWYRQLPEEGLKFMVYLQKENIIDESGMPKERFSAEFPKEGPSILRIQQVVRGDSAAYFCASSPGQGALGSTGELFFGEGSRLTVL.

This chain links TRBV18 with TRBJ1-1; possibly TRBD1 for D (5 bases). The CDR3 has 12 residues. Trimming took 3 bases from V and 6 from J, leaving 8 bases between them. Looked up from germline, CDR1 is KGHSH and CDR2 is LQKENI. The CDR3 nucleotides read TGTGCCAGCTCACCTCGGGGCGCTGAAGCTTTCTTT. It translates to CASSPRGAEAFF.

This clone is labeled as medium-sized. The V and J genes are TRBV12-5 and TRBJ2-5; 9 nucleotides agree with TRBD2. The V segment lost 0 bases and the J segment 5 bases; nucleotides outside the gene matches: 7. Germline V gene data show CDR1 as LGHNT and CDR2 as FRNRAP. The CDR3 spans 16 residues. The CDR3 nucleotides are TGTGCTAGTGGTTTGGTATTAGCGGGAGTAGGTGAGACCCAGTACTTC. This codes for CASGLVLAGVGETQYF.

As DNA, the CDR3 is TGCAGTGCTAGAGCGCGGGAGACCCAGTACTTC. Translating gives CSARARETQYF. This rearrangement joins TRBV20-1 to TRBJ2-5; D uncertain. CDR1 and CDR2 from the germline V gene are DFQATT and SNEGSKA (reference sequence). The CDR3 sequence is 11 residues long. V was clipped by 1 base and J by 5 bases, with 5 bases between them.

The V call is TRBV5-1, the J call TRBJ2-7, with D possibly matching TRBD1 (5 bases). With 2 bases removed from V and 2 bases from J, the gap between germline ends came to 11 bases. The CDR3 totals 14 residues. Germline V gene data show CDR1 as SGHRS and CDR2 as YFSETQ. The CDR3 nucleotides are TGCGCCAGCAGCTTAACGCAGGGAACCTACGAGCAGTACTTC. Protein: CASSLTQGTYEQYF.

This clone was observed at least ten times. V and J are TRBV5-6 and TRBJ2-7, with a possible D match to TRBD1 (6 bases). The CDR3 sequence is 16 residues long. The germline V gene encodes CDR1 SGHDT and CDR2 YYEEEE. V lost 0 bases and J lost 0, with 13 bases in between. CDR3 nucleotide sequence: TGTGCCAGCAGCTTGGGAAGGGGGTTCGTCTCCTACGAGCAGTACTTC. Translation gives CASSLGRGFVSYEQYF.

The chain combines TRBV23-1 with TRBJ2-7, with 13 bases fitting TRBD2. TRBV23-1 is identified as an open reading frame with a role that is uncertain. There are 16 residues in the CDR3. V shed 4 bases and J 7 bases; nucleotides not matched to a gene: 10. Written as DNA, the CDR3 is TGCGCCAGCAGTCCCATCGGGGGACTAGCGGGATGGGAGCAGTACTTC. It yields the protein CASSPIGGLAGWEQYF.

This chain uses TRBV5-4 with TRBJ1-2, with D unclear. Trimming took off 0 bases at V and 4 bases at J, with 10 bases between the two ends. The germline CDR1 and CDR2 sequences are SGHNT and YYREEE (reference sequence). The CDR3 length is 14 residues. CDR3 coding DNA: TGTGCCAGCAGCTTGGATATTAAGGGCTATGGCTACACCTTC. The encoded protein is CASSLDIKGYGYTF. The full variable domain, in which reference TRBV5-4 and TRBJ1-2 provide the parts outside the CDR3, is ETGVTQSPTHLIKTRGQQVTLRCSSQSGHNTVSWYQQALGQGPQFIFQYYREEENGRGNFPPRFSGLQFPNYSSELNVNALELDDSALYLCASSLDIKGYGYTFGSGTRLTVV.

V and J are TRBV7-2 and TRBJ1-2; D unresolved. The germline V and J ends were trimmed by 6 bases and 2 bases, with 13 bases remaining between them. Germline CDR1 reads SGHTA; CDR2 reads FQGNSA. The CDR3 is 14 residues long. The CDR3 loop is CASRWRMSNYGYTF. In DNA, the CDR3 is TGTGCCAGCAGGTGGCGTATGTCCAACTATGGCTACACCTTC.

The V and J genes are TRBV30 and TRBJ1-5; maybe TRBD1 (5 bases). Trimming shortened V by 0 bases and J by 0 bases, and 15 bases separated the two germline ends. The CDR3 is made up of 17 amino acids. The germline gives CDR1 GTSNPN, CDR2 SVGIG (reference sequence). CDR3 in DNA: TGTGCCTGGAGTGTAAGGGGAAGGGGTGCTAGCAATCAGCCCCAGCATTTT. This gives the protein CAWSVRGRGASNQPQHF. The whole variable domain, remainder taken from reference TRBV30 and TRBJ1-5, is SQTIHQWPATLVQPVGSPLSLECTVEGTSNPNLYWYRQAAGRGLQLLFYSVGIGQISSEVPQNLSASRPQDRQFILSSKKLLLSDSGFYLCAWSVRGRGASNQPQHFGDGTRLSIL.

The chain joins TRBV28 to TRBJ1-4; TRBD1 might be the D (5 bases). CDR1 and CDR2 (germline): MDHEN, SYDVKM. The CDR3 is made up of 15 amino acids. Trimming pared 4 bases from V and 7 bases from J, leaving 16 bases between. The CDR3 DNA sequence: TGTGCCAGCAGTTCCCAGGGCAGGGAGAGTGAAAAACTGTTTTTT. Protein product: CASSSQGRESEKLFF.